The 29 T cell receptor beta chains given below trace back to one sample, sequenced in a study of Ad26.COV2.S vaccination and SARS-CoV-2 variants. As to treatment: around 19 received Ad26.COV2.S at low or high dose, single or two shots; a few received placebo; per-sample allocation not given. The samples were gathered on day 63 after the first injection of vaccine or placebo. Profiling relied on immunoSEQ multiplex PCR, and the TCRdb table lists in-frame clones only, not all of them. The table shows about 380,000 clones, with about four fifths occurring only once. The source material was peripheral blood, sampled in a trial of Ad26.COV2.S vaccine versus placebo. The origin of the receptors is a person aged 18-65 years who received the Ad26.COV2.S COVID-19 vaccine or a placebo.

This clone was recorded many times. The chain combines TRBV12-3 or TRBV12-4 with TRBJ2-7; D ambiguous. The CDR3 runs 12 residues. V gave up 0 bases and J gave up 5 bases, with 5 bases separating them. In DNA, the CDR3 is TGTGCCAGCAGTTTAGCCAGTCACGAGCAGTACTTC. Translation gives CASSLASHEQYF.

V usage is TRBV14 and J usage is TRBJ2-7; TRBD2 might be the D (6 bases). This CDR3 has 15 residues. Deletions cut 0 bases from V and 0 bases from J, with 9 bases between. Germline V gene lookup returns CDR1 SGHDN and CDR2 FVKESK. The CDR3 sequence is CASSQERGSSYEQYF. The CDR3 region has the DNA TGTGCCAGCAGCCAAGAACGGGGGAGCTCCTACGAGCAGTACTTC.

V usage is TRBV4-3 and J usage is TRBJ2-2, with TRBD1 identical over 7 bases. The V segment lost 8 bases and the J segment 5 bases; nucleotides outside the gene matches: 8. CDR1 LGHNA and CDR2 YSLEER come from the germline V gene. There are 14 residues in the CDR3. The CDR3 loop reads CASGPGQRTGELFF. DNA for the CDR3: TGCGCCAGCGGGCCGGGACAGAGGACCGGGGAGCTGTTTTTT.

The CDR3 reads CASSFSNSSYEQYF. For the CDR3, the DNA is TGTGCCAGCAGCTTCTCTAACAGTTCCTACGAGCAGTACTTC. The chain couples TRBV7-9 to TRBJ2-7; the D is unclear. This CDR3 comprises 14 residues. Germline CDR1 reads SEHNR; CDR2 reads FQNEAQ (reference sequence). V lost 3 bases and J 1 base, leaving 10 bases between the germline ends.

This chain links TRBV6-6 with TRBJ2-7, with 10 bases fitting TRBD2. V was pared by 8 bases and J by 5 bases, with 9 bases of the junction left unmatched. CDR3 size: 14 residues. Germline V CDR1 and CDR2: MNHNY, SVGAGI (reference sequence). The CDR3 nucleotides are TGTGCCAGCCGATACGGGCTAGCGGGAGACGAGCAGTACTTC. This encodes CASRYGLAGDEQYF.

The chain recombines TRBV6-2 or TRBV6-3 with TRBJ1-2, with 7 bases aligning to TRBD1. From germline, CDR1 is MNHEY and CDR2 SVGEGT. The trim removed 4 bases at V and 8 bases at J, leaving 16 bases unmatched. This CDR3 comprises 16 residues. CDR3 sequence (DNA): TGTGCCAGCAGTTGGGGCCCTATCGTGACAGGGCGCGGCTACACCTTC. Translating gives CASSWGPIVTGRGYTF.

The V gene is TRBV6-6, the J gene TRBJ2-7; D remains ambiguous. The germline V and J ends were trimmed by 0 bases and 2 bases, with 11 bases remaining between them. Germline-derived CDR1 and CDR2 are MNHNY and SVGAGI (reference sequence). CDR3 length: 15 residues. The CDR3 DNA follows: TGTGCCAGCAGTTACTCCCACACATTAACCTACGAGCAGTACTTC. Its translation is CASSYSHTLTYEQYF.

The rearrangement joins TRBV5-5 to TRBJ1-4, with 8 positions matching TRBD1. The CDR3 extends over 16 amino acids. Trimming took 4 bases from V and 7 from J; bases not matched to a gene: 12. Per germline, CDR1 SGHKS and CDR2 YYEKEE (reference sequence). This CDR3 reads CASSPLDRAGGEKLFF. CDR3 DNA sequence: TGTGCCAGCAGCCCCCTGGACAGGGCGGGAGGTGAAAAACTGTTTTTT.

J is TRBJ2-1 and V is TRBV7-9, with D tentatively TRBD1 (6 bases). The CDR3 loop spans 16 amino acids. V was clipped by 5 bases and J by 2 bases, with 16 bases between them. CDR1 is SEHNR, CDR2 FQNEAQ, per germline (reference sequence). In DNA, the CDR3 is TGTGCCAGCAGCGTGAGTGGACAGCGGACCTACAATGAGCAGTTCTTC. Protein: CASSVSGQRTYNEQFF.

The chain uses TRBV27 and TRBJ2-1, with 9 bases aligning to TRBD1. Germline V gene data show CDR1 as MNHEY and CDR2 as SMNVEV (reference sequence). This CDR3 contains 16 residues. V lost 8 bases, J lost 12 bases, and 20 bases stayed unmatched. CDR3 DNA sequence: TGTGCCAGCTCTTTCTCCCCCGGGACAGGGCTCCTCGGGCAGTTCTTC. Translation: CASSFSPGTGLLGQFF.

Remarks on this clone: The same CDR3 arises from other DNA sequences in this sample as well. This chain joins TRBV5-1 and TRBJ1-5; no clear D. CDR1 is SGHRS, CDR2 YFSETQ, per germline. Trimming stripped 4 bases from V and 4 bases from J, with 9 bases between. CDR3 length: 13 amino acids. The CDR3 bases are TGCGCCAGCAGCCTCAACTTTAATCAGCCCCAGCATTTT. Its translation: CASSLNFNQPQHF. Full variable domain (outside the CDR3, taken from reference TRBV5-1 and TRBJ1-5): KAGVTQTPRYLIKTRGQQVTLSCSPISGHRSVSWYQQTPGQGLQFLFEYFSETQRNKGNFPGRFSGRQFSNSRSEMNVSTLELGDSALYLCASSLNFNQPQHFGDGTRLSIL.

The V call is TRBV11-3, the J call TRBJ2-7, with TRBD2 as a possible D gene (6 bases). The CDR3 length is 14 residues. The germline V gene encodes CDR1 SGHNT and CDR2 YENEEA. Trimming took off 5 bases at V and 3 bases at J, with 14 bases between the two ends. For the CDR3, the DNA is TGTGCCAGCAGCCCGGGACTCGGGTTCTACGAGCAGTACTTC. Protein product: CASSPGLGFYEQYF.

The rearrangement joins TRBV3-1 (or the pseudogene TRBV3-2) to TRBJ1-1; TRBD1 is a possible D gene (5 bases). V was shortened by 4 bases and J by 8 bases, with 14 bases between the two germline ends. The CDR3 is 13 residues long. Germline loops: CDR1 LGHDT, CDR2 YNNKEL (reference sequence). The CDR3 DNA reads TGTGCCAGCAGCCTCCTTGGGGCAGCCGAAGCTTTCTTT. It encodes CASSLLGAAEAFF.

The chain joins TRBV11-3 to TRBJ2-7, with 7 bases that match TRBD1. Germline assignment: CDR1 SGHNT and CDR2 YENEEA. After removal of 6 bases from V and 2 bases from J, the junction contained 10 bases not matched to a gene. The CDR3 totals 15 residues. The CDR3 spells CASRLQGEQPYEQYF. The CDR3 DNA reads as TGTGCCAGCAGGCTTCAGGGGGAGCAACCCTACGAGCAGTACTTC. Variable domain in full (rest from reference TRBV11-3 and TRBJ2-7): EAGVVQSPRYKIIEKKQPVAFWCNPISGHNTLYWYLQNLGQGPELLIRYENEEAVDDSQLPKDRFSAERLKGVDSTLKIQPAELGDSAVYLCASRLQGEQPYEQYFGPGTRLTVT.

The chain joins TRBV29-1 to TRBJ2-2, with D possibly TRBD1 on 6 matching bases. The CDR3 contains 14 residues. Germline values: CDR1 SQVTM, CDR2 ANQGSEA. Trimming left V 6 bases short and J 3 bases short, with 14 bases between. The CDR3: CSVGAQGYTGELFF. The CDR3 DNA reads as TGCAGCGTGGGGGCCCAGGGCTACACCGGGGAGCTGTTTTTT.

The chain carries TRBV5-5 and TRBJ1-1, with a tentative D call TRBD1 (6 bases). V lost 0 bases and J lost 0, with 6 bases in between. CDR3 length: 14 residues. The germline gives CDR1 SGHKS, CDR2 YYEKEE (reference sequence). The CDR3 spells CASSLDRVNTEAFF. CDR3 sequence (DNA): TGTGCCAGCAGCTTGGACAGGGTGAACACTGAAGCTTTCTTT.

The chain is built from TRBV5-4 and TRBJ1-1, with TRBD1 matching over 11 bases. Trimming took 4 bases from V and 1 from J; bases not matched to a gene: 6. The CDR3 length is 16 residues. In germline, CDR1 is SGHNT, CDR2 YYREEE (reference sequence). The CDR3 nucleotides are TGTGCCAGCAGCCTCGGACAGGGGGCATGGAACACTGAAGCTTTCTTT. Translating gives CASSLGQGAWNTEAFF.

The sample holds a few counts of this clone. J is TRBJ1-1 and V is TRBV5-4; no reliable D call. In germline, CDR1 is SGHNT, CDR2 YYREEE (reference sequence). The germline V and J ends were trimmed by 0 bases and 1 base, with 10 bases remaining between them. The CDR3 is 15 amino acids. Written as DNA, the CDR3 is TGTGCCAGCAGCTTGGCCAGGCAGTCGAACACTGAAGCTTTCTTT. Translated, it gives CASSLARQSNTEAFF.

The chain links TRBV30 to TRBJ2-1; D call uncertain. CDR3 length equals 12 residues. Germline V gives CDR1 GTSNPN, CDR2 SVGIG (reference sequence). CDR3 bases: TGTGCTACTCGGCGGTTATACAATGAGCAGTTCTTC. Translated: CATRRLYNEQFF.

The chain carries TRBV20-1 and TRBJ2-3; the match to TRBD1 covers 8 bases. Germline values: CDR1 DFQATT, CDR2 SNEGSKA (reference sequence). Germline trimming cut 3 bases from V and 3 bases from J; bases unmatched to any gene: 8. The CDR3 loop spans 15 amino acids. The CDR3 is CSASHRGAGTDTQYF. DNA for the CDR3: TGCAGTGCTAGTCACAGGGGGGCTGGGACAGATACGCAGTATTTT.

The chain employs TRBV28 and TRBJ2-2, with TRBD1 matching 7 bases. The CDR3 consists of 15 residues. V was pared by 3 bases and J by 7 bases, with 8 bases of the junction left unmatched. Germline CDR1 and CDR2: MDHEN and SYDVKM. Here the CDR3 DNA reads TGTGCCAGCAGTTTGAGGGGGCCACGGGGCGGGGAGCTGTTTTTT. It codes for CASSLRGPRGGELFF.

The chain carries TRBV7-9 and TRBJ1-1, with D unclear. This CDR3 contains 11 residues. Trimming cost V 4 bases and J 4 bases, with 4 bases left between them. Germline CDR1 reads SEHNR; CDR2 reads FQNEAQ (reference sequence). The CDR3 DNA is TGTGCCAGCAGCTCCTCCACTGAAGCTTTCTTT. Translated: CASSSSTEAFF.

V is TRBV19 and J is TRBJ2-1; D is perhaps TRBD2 (6 bases). This CDR3 is built from 12 residues. Trimming pared 0 bases from V and 9 bases from J, leaving 6 bases between. Germline values: CDR1 LNHDA, CDR2 SQIVND (reference sequence). The CDR3 region has the DNA TGTGCCAGTAGTATAGAGCGGGGTGAGCAGTTCTTC. Residues: CASSIERGEQFF. The full variable domain, its missing parts supplied by reference TRBV19 and TRBJ2-1, is DGGITQSPKYLFRKEGQNVTLSCEQNLNHDAMYWYRQDPGQGLRLIYYSQIVNDFQKGDIAEGYSVSREKKESFPLTVTSAQKNPTAFYLCASSIERGEQFFGPGTRLTVL.

The V gene is TRBV2, the J gene TRBJ1-2; no firm D call. The CDR3 contains 14 residues. The V end lost 4 bases, the J end lost 5 bases, and 14 bases lay between the germline ends. CDR1 is SNHLY, CDR2 FYNNEI, per germline. CDR3 sequence (DNA): TGTGCCAGCAGTGGGGCAGGTCGCAAATATGGCTACACCTTC. Residues: CASSGAGRKYGYTF.

The chain employs TRBV5-5 and TRBJ1-6; D is undetermined. Germline V lookup: CDR1 SGHKS, CDR2 YYEKEE (reference sequence). The CDR3 covers 14 residues. V lost 0 bases and J 7 bases, leaving 8 bases between the germline ends. The CDR3 spells CASSLEGGNSPLHF. The CDR3 DNA reads as TGTGCCAGCAGCTTGGAGGGAGGGAATTCACCCCTCCACTTT.

The genes are TRBV7-3 and TRBJ2-6; no clear D. The CDR3 covers 17 residues. The V gene lost 4 bases and the J gene lost 0 bases, with 13 bases spanning the gap. CDR1 is SGHTA, CDR2 FQGTGA, per germline. CDR3 coding DNA: TGTGCCAGCAGCTACTCGGGCAGCTCCTCTGGGGCCAACGTCCTGACTTTC. Its translation: CASSYSGSSSGANVLTF.

The chain carries TRBV7-2 and TRBJ1-2; possible D gene TRBD1, 6 bases. Germline loops: CDR1 SGHTA, CDR2 FQGNSA. The CDR3 totals 14 residues. Trimming pared 5 bases from V and 2 bases from J, leaving 12 bases between. CDR3 nucleotides: TGTGCCAGCAGCCCCCAGGGGCCAAACTATGGCTACACCTTC. Translating it yields CASSPQGPNYGYTF.

The chain couples TRBV28 to TRBJ2-3, with 8 positions matching TRBD2. This CDR3 has 14 amino acids. V was pared by 6 bases and J by 3 bases, with 5 bases of the junction left unmatched. The germline V gene has CDR1 MDHEN and CDR2 SYDVKM. The CDR3 loop is CASRSGGGTDTQYF. CDR3 nucleotide sequence: TGTGCCAGCAGGTCTGGCGGGGGGACAGATACGCAGTATTTT.

This chain joins TRBV19 and TRBJ2-5; 8 nucleotides line up with TRBD1. With 4 bases clipped from V and 2 bases from J, the junction kept 3 bases outside the gene matches. The CDR3 runs to 14 residues. Germline V lookup: CDR1 LNHDA, CDR2 SQIVND (reference sequence). CDR3 in DNA: TGTGCCAGTAGTACAAGACAGGGGCAAGAGACCCAGTACTTC. It specifies CASSTRQGQETQYF.